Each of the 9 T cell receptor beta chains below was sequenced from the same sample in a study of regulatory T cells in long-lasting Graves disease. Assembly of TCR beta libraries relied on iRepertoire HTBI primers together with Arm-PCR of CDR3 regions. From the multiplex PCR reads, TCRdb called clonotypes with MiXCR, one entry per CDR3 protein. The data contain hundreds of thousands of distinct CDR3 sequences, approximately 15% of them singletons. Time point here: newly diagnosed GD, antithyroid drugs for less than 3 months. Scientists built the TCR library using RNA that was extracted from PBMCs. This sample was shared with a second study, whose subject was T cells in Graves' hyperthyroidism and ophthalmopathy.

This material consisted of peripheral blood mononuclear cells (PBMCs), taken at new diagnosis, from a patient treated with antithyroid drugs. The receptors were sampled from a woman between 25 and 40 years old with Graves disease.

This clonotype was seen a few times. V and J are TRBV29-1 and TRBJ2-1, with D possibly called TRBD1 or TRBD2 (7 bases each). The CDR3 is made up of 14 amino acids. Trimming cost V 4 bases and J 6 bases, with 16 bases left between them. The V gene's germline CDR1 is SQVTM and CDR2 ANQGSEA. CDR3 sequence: CSVVGGGGSNEQFF. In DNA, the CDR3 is TGCAGCGTTGTAGGAGGGGGCGGGAGCAATGAGCAGTTCTTC.

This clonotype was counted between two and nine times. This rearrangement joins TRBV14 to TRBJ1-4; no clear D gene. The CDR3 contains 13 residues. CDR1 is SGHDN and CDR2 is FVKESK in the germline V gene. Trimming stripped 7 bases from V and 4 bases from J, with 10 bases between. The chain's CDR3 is CASKRAGNEKLFF. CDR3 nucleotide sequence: TGTGCCAGCAAGAGGGCGGGTAATGAAAAACTGTTTTTT.

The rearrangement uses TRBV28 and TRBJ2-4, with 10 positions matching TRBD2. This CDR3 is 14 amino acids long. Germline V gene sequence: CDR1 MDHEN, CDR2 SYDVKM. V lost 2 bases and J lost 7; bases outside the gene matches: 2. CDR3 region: CASSLGLAVNIQYF. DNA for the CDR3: TGTGCCAGCAGTTTAGGACTAGCGGTGAACATTCAGTACTTC.

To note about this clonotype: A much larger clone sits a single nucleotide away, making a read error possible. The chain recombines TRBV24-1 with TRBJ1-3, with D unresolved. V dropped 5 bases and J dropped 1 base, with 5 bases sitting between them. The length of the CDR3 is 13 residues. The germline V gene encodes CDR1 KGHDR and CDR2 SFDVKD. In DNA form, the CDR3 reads TGTGCCACCAGTGCCTCGTCTGGAAACACCATATATTTT. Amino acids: CATSASSGNTIYF.

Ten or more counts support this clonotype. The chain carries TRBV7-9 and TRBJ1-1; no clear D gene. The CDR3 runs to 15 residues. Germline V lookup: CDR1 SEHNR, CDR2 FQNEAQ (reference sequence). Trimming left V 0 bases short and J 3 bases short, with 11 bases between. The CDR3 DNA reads TGTGCCAGCAGCTTAGCGCCGGGTAGGGACACTGAAGCTTTCTTT. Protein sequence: CASSLAPGRDTEAFF.

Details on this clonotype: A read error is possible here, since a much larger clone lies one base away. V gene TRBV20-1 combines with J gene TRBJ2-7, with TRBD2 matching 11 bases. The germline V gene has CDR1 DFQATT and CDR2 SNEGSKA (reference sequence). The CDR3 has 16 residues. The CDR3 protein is CSATLTSGSSTYKQYF. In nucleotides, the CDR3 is TGCAGTGCTACCCTTACTAGCGGGAGTTCCACCTACAAGCAGTACTTC.

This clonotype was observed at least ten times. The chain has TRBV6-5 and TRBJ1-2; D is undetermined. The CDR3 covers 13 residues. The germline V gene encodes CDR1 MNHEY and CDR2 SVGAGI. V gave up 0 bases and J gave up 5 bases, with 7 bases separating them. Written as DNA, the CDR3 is TGTGCCAGCAGTTACTCGACTTATTATGGCTACACCTTC. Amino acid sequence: CASSYSTYYGYTF.

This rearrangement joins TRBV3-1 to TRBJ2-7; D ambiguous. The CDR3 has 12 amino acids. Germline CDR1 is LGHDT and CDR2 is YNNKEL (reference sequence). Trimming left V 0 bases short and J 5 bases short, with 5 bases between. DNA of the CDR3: TGTGCCAGCAGCCAAGAGCCCCACGAGCAGTACTTC. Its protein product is CASSQEPHEQYF.

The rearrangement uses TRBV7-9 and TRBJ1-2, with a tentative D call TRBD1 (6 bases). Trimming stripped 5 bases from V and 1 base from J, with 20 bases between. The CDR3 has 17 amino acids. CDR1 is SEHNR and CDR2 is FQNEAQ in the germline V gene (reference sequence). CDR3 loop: CASSAFPGQSINYGYTF. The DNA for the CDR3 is TGTGCCAGCAGCGCTTTCCCTGGACAGAGCATTAACTATGGCTACACCTTC.